The T cell receptor beta chain described here comes from a study of beta chain features in type 1 diabetes. Study-wide results and caveats: Among all four CD4+ subsets, Type 1 diabetes patients had TCRB CDR3s that were moderately but significantly shorter.

Sequencing targeted expressed TCRB transcripts, as all isolated RNA had been reverse transcribed. The repertoire was sequenced with immunoSEQ multiplex PCR; TCRdb's copy has only in-frame clones and lacks some. This table has 250,000 or so clones, over 11% appearing once. A few counts support this clone. Its antigen is as yet unknown. J gave up 4 bases and V 4 bases, and 5 bases lay outside the gene matches. Germline V CDR1 and CDR2: SQVTM, ANQGSEA. The CDR3 is made up of 13 amino acids. This chain uses TRBV29-1 with TRBJ2-7, with 9 bases that match TRBD2. Sequencing was carried out using naive CD4+ T cells from blood. This receptor was obtained from a man in his thirties or forties with type 1 diabetes. This CDR3 is CSVGASGNYEQYF. CDR3 coding DNA: TGCAGCGTTGGCGCTAGCGGGAATTACGAGCAGTACTTC.